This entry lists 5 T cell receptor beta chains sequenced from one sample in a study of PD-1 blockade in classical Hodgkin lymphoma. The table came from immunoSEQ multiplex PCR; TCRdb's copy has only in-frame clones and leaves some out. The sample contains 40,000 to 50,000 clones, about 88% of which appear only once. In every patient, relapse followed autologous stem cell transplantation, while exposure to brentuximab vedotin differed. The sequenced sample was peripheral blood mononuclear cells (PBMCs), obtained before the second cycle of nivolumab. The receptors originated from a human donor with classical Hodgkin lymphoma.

CDR3 residues: CASSPDEQYF. CDR3 in DNA: TGTGCCAGCAGTCCCGACGAGCAGTACTTC. The chain combines TRBV6-1 with TRBJ2-7; D not resolved. Trimming took off 5 bases at V and 5 bases at J, with 4 bases between the two ends. CDR1 is MNHNS and CDR2 is SASEGT in the germline V gene. The CDR3 length is 10 residues.

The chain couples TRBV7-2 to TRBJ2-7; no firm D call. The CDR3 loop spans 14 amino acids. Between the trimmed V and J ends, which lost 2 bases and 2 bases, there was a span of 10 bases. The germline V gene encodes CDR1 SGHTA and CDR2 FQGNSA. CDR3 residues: CASSLRLNPYEQYF. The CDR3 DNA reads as TGTGCCAGCAGCTTAAGGCTGAATCCCTACGAGCAGTACTTC. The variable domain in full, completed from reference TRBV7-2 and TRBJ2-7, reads GAGVSQSPSNKVTEKGKDVELRCDPISGHTALYWYRQSLGQGLEFLIYFQGNSAPDKSGLPSDRFSAERTGGSVSTLTIQRTQQEDSAVYLCASSLRLNPYEQYFGPGTRLTVT.

CDR3 loop: CASGPRIRNEKLFF. CDR3 bases: TGTGCCAGCGGACCCAGGATCAGAAATGAAAAACTGTTTTTT. This chain connects TRBV28 to TRBJ1-4; D gene uncertain. CDR1 and CDR2 from the germline V gene are MDHEN and SYDVKM. V lost 8 bases and J 5 bases, leaving 15 bases between the germline ends. This CDR3 is 14 amino acids long.

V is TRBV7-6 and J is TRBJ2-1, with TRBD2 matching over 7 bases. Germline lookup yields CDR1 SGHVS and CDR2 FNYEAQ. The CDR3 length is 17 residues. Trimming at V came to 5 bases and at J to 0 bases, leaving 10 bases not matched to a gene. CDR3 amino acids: CASSRRESLSSYNEQFF. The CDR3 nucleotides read TGTGCCAGCAGCCGGCGGGAGTCCCTTAGCTCCTACAATGAGCAGTTCTTC.

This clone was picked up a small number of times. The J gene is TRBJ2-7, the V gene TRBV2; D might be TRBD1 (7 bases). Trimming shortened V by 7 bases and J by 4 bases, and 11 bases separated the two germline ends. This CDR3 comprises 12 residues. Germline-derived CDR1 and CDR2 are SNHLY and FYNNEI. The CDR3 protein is CASTSGGYEQYF. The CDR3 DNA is TGTGCCAGCACCTCAGGGGGGTACGAGCAGTACTTC.